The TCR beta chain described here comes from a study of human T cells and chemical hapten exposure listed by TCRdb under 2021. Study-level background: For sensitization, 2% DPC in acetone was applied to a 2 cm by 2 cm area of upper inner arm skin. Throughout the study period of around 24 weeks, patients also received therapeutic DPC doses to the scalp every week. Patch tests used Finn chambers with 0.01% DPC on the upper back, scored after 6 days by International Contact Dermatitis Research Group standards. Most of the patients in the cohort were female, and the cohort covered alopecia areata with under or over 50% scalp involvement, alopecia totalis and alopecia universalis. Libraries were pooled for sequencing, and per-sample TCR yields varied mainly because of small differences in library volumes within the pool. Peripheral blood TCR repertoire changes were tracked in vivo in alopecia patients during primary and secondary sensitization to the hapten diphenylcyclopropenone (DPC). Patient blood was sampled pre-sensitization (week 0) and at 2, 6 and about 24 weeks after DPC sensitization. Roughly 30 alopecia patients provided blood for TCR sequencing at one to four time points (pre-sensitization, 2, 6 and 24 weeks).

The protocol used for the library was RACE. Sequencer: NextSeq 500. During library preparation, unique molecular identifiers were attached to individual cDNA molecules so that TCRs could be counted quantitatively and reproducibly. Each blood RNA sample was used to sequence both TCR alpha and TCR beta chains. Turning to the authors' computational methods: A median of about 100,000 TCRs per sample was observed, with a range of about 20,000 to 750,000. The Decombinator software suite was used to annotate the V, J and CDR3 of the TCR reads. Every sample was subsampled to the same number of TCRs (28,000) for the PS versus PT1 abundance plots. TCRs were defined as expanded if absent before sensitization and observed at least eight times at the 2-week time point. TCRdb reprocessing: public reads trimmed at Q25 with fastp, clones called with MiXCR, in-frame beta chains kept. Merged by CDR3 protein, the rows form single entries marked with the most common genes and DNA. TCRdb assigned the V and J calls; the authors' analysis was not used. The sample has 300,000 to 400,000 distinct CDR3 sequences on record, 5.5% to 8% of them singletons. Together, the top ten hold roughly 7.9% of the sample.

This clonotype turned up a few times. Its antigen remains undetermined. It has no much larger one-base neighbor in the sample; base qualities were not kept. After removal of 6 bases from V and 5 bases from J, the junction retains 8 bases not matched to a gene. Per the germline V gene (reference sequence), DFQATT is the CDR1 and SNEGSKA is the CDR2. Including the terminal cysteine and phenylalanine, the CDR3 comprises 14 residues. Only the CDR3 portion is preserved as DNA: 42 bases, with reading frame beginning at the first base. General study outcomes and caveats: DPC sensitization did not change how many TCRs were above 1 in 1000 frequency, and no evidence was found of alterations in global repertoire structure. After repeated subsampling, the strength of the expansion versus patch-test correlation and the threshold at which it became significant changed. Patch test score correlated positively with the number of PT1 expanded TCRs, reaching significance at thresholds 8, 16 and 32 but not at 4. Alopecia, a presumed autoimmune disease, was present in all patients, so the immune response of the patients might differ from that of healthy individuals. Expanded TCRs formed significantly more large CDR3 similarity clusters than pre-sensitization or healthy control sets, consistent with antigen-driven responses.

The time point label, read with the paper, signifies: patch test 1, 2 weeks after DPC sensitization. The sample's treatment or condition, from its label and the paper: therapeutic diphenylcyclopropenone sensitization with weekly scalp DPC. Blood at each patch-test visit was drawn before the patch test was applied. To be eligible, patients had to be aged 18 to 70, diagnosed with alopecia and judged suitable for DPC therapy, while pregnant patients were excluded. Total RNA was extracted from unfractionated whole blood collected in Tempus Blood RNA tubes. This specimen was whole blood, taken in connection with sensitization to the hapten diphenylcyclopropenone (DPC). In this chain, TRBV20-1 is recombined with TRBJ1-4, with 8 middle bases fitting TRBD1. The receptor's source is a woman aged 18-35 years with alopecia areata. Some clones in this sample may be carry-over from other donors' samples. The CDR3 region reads CSAATQGDNEKLFF. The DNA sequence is TGCAGTGCGGCAACACAGGGGGACAATGAAAAACTGTTTTTT.